These T cell receptor beta chains were read from a single sample in a study of control samples from healthy donors and cancer patients. This table comes from immunoSEQ multiplex PCR, and its TCRdb copy is limited to in-frame clones, with some not included. The data hold about 130,000 clones, with 92% observed a single time. The sample taken for sequencing was blood. The receptors derive from a woman between 45 and 65 years old in good health. CDR3s include the opening cysteine and the closing phenylalanine or tryptophan. The D gene is left open where the match is weak. A row's size may be missing; if present it is once, few, many or a size class.

clone size,J gene,D gene,V gene,CDR3 DNA,CDR3 protein
-,TRBJ2-7,-,TRBV29-1,TGCAGCGCTTGGTGGGGGCAGTCAGGCGAGCAGTACTTC,CSAWWGQSGEQYF
-,TRBJ2-3,-,TRBV6-6,TGTGCCAGCAGTTACGGGGGCCAAGCAGATACGCAGTATTTT,CASSYGGQADTQYF
once,TRBJ2-5,-,TRBV10-2,TGCGCCAGCAGTAGTCTAGTTCAACAAGAGACCCAGTACTTC,CASSSLVQQETQYF
-,TRBJ2-1,-,TRBV18,TGTGCCAGCTCACCAAATAGCCAGGGTCGGATCTTC,CASSPNSQGRIF
-,TRBJ1-5,-,TRBV19,TGTGCCAGTAGTATTGGCGGTCCGCGCGGCAATCAGCCCCAGCATTTT,CASSIGGPRGNQPQHF
-,TRBJ1-2,-,TRBV30,TGTGCCTGGAGTGTAGGGGTAGGGCCTGGCTACACCTTC,CAWSVGVGPGYTF
-,TRBJ2-2,-,TRBV10-1,TGCGCCAGCAGTGATGTCGGGGAGCTGTTTTTT,CASSDVGELFF
-,TRBJ2-2,-,TRBV29-1,TGCAGCGTTGCGGGGTATAACACCGGGGAGCTGTTTTTT,CSVAGYNTGELFF
-,TRBJ2-1,TRBD2,TRBV19,TGTGCCAGTAGTAGCCTGACTAGCGGGGCTGAGCAGTTCTTC,CASSSLTSGAEQFF
-,TRBJ2-4,TRBD1,TRBV5-8,TGTGCCAGCAGTCATGCAGGGGGCCGGTTTCTAGCCAAAAACATTCAGTACTTC,CASSHAGGRFLAKNIQYF
few,TRBJ1-1,-,TRBV5-1,TGCGCCAGCAGCTTGGACAGGGACACTGAAGCTTTCTTT,CASSLDRDTEAFF
-,TRBJ1-4,-,TRBV4-1,TGCGCCAGTATCGGAGAAACTAATGAAAAACTGTTTTTT,CASIGETNEKLFF
-,TRBJ2-7,-,TRBV11-2,TGTGCCAGCAGCTTCCATTTCGAGCAGTACTTC,CASSFHFEQYF
few,TRBJ1-2,-,TRBV2,TGTGCCAGCAGTGCAGGATACTATGGCTACACCTTC,CASSAGYYGYTF
-,TRBJ2-3,TRBD2,TRBV28,TGTGCCAGCAGTTTTGGGCTAGCGGGAGCCTCCACAGATACGCAGTATTTT,CASSFGLAGASTDTQYF
-,TRBJ1-1,TRBD1,TRBV29-1,TGCAGCGTTGTTGAACAGGGGGCCGTTTGGGGCACTGAAGCTTTCTTT,CSVVEQGAVWGTEAFF
-,TRBJ1-4,-,TRBV28,TGTGCCAGCAGGGGACATGGCGGTGAAAAACTGTTTTTT,CASRGHGGEKLFF
-,TRBJ1-5,TRBD1,TRBV12-3/TRBV12-4,TGTGCCAGCAGTCTGGACAGGGTCCAGCCCCAGCATTTT,CASSLDRVQPQHF
-,TRBJ1-3,-,TRBV7-9,TGTGCCAGCGGATTATCTCAGGGAAACACCATATATTTT,CASGLSQGNTIYF
once,TRBJ1-2,TRBD1,TRBV11-1,TGCGCCAGCAGCCCCCGGGACAGGCTATATGGCTACACCTTC,CASSPRDRLYGYTF
once,TRBJ1-1,-,TRBV2,TGTGCCAGCAGTGAAGCAGGTCCTGAAGCTTTCTTT,CASSEAGPEAFF
-,TRBJ2-7,TRBD1,TRBV5-1,TGCGCCAGCAGCTTGGCCCTTGGACAGGGATACTCCTACGAGCAGTACTTC,CASSLALGQGYSYEQYF
-,TRBJ2-3,TRBD2,TRBV4-2,TGTGCCAGCAGCCAAGGACTAGCGGGGGGCCAGAATACGCAGTATTTT,CASSQGLAGGQNTQYF
-,TRBJ2-3,-,TRBV5-6,TGTGCCAGCAGCTTGGCCAGATACACAGATACGCAGTATTTT,CASSLARYTDTQYF
-,TRBJ1-1,-,TRBV19,TGTGCCAGTAGTACCTGGGACGTACAGAACACTGAAGCTTTCTTT,CASSTWDVQNTEAFF
-,TRBJ1-5,-,TRBV2,TGTGCCAGCAGGCGGACGGGCAATCAGCCCCAGCATTTT,CASRRTGNQPQHF
few,TRBJ1-1,-,TRBV5-1,TGCGCCAGCAGCTTGGCGCAGGGGTATTCGGGTACTGAAGCTTTCTTT,CASSLAQGYSGTEAFF
-,TRBJ1-2,-,TRBV29-1,TGCAGCGTCGAGGGGCCAGGAACTATTTATGGCTACACCTTC,CSVEGPGTIYGYTF
few,TRBJ2-1,TRBD2,TRBV4-2,TGTGCCAGCAGCCAAGATGAGCGGGGGGACAATGAGCAGTTCTTC,CASSQDERGDNEQFF
-,TRBJ1-3,-,TRBV19,TGTGCCAGTAGTATAAGGGGAGCTGGAAACACCATATATTTT,CASSIRGAGNTIYF
-,TRBJ2-1,-,TRBV11-2,TGTGCCAGCAGCTTTAGACAGATCCCTTCCTACAATGAGCAGTTCTTC,CASSFRQIPSYNEQFF
-,TRBJ1-1,-,TRBV18,TGTGCCAGCTCCGAATTTAATCCTTTGTCGGGGGGCAACACTGAAGCTTTCTTT,CASSEFNPLSGGNTEAFF
-,TRBJ2-3,-,TRBV2,TGTGCCAGCACCCCTAGGGGAACTGTAGATACGCAGTATTTT,CASTPRGTVDTQYF
-,TRBJ1-3,-,TRBV6-2/TRBV6-3,TGTGCCAGCAGTTACCCGAGCCGCGGAAACACCATATATTTT,CASSYPSRGNTIYF
-,TRBJ2-1,-,TRBV7-2,TGTGCCAGCAGCTTAGTTCGGGAGCAGTTCTTC,CASSLVREQFF
-,TRBJ1-1,-,TRBV3-1/TRBV3-2,TGTGCCAGCAGCCAAGGGGTGGCTGAAGCTTTCTTT,CASSQGVAEAFF
-,TRBJ2-5,-,TRBV12-3/TRBV12-4,TGTGCCAGCCAGGCCGGTTACGGTGAGACCCAGTACTTC,CASQAGYGETQYF
-,TRBJ2-3,TRBD2,TRBV2,TGTGCCAGCATGTCAGGGACTAGCGGGAAGCTAGCGCAGTATTTT,CASMSGTSGKLAQYF
-,TRBJ2-1,TRBD1,TRBV5-1,TGCGCCAGCAGCTTAATGGACAGGTTTCTATACAATGAGCAGTTCTTC,CASSLMDRFLYNEQFF
-,TRBJ2-3,-,TRBV30,TGTGCCTGGAGTGTAGGGGCTAGCAGGAACACAGATACGCAGTATTTT,CAWSVGASRNTDTQYF
-,TRBJ1-1,TRBD1,TRBV7-9,TGTGCCAGCAGCTTAGGACAGGGATACACTGAAGCTTTCTTT,CASSLGQGYTEAFF
-,TRBJ2-1,TRBD1,TRBV18,TGTGCCAGCTCGCGTCCCGGGACAGGGATGGTGGAGCAGTTCTTC,CASSRPGTGMVEQFF
-,TRBJ1-5,-,TRBV19,TGTGCCAGTAACAACCCGGCAGGGCCATATAGCAATCAGCCCCAGCATTTT,CASNNPAGPYSNQPQHF
-,TRBJ2-1,-,TRBV30,TGTGCCTGGAGTGTAAGTGGGCTCTCAGGGCAGTTCTTC,CAWSVSGLSGQFF
-,TRBJ1-1,-,TRBV10-3,TGTGCCATCAGGCAGACAGAAAACACTGAAGCTTTCTTT,CAIRQTENTEAFF
-,TRBJ1-1,-,TRBV11-2,TGTGCCAGCAGCCGTACGCAGGGGACGAACACTGAAGCTTTCTTT,CASSRTQGTNTEAFF
few,TRBJ1-1,-,TRBV4-1,TGCGCCAGCAGCCAAGATCAGTCGGGCTACACCCAAGCTTTCTTT,CASSQDQSGYTQAFF
-,TRBJ1-3,-,TRBV7-9,TGTGCCAGCAGCCCCTTAGGCTCTGGAAACACCATATATTTT,CASSPLGSGNTIYF
-,TRBJ2-3,TRBD2,TRBV7-9,TGTGCCAGCAGCTTACGGGGGGACTACACAGATACGCAGTATTTT,CASSLRGDYTDTQYF
-,TRBJ1-1,-,TRBV18,TGTGCCAGCTCACCAATAGTGGACACTGAAGCTTTCTTT,CASSPIVDTEAFF